These 25 T cell receptor beta chains share one sample of origin, sequenced in a study of human T cells and chemical hapten exposure (dated by TCRdb to 2020 to 2023). In light of the paper, this sample's time point label describes: patch test 3, about 24 weeks after DPC sensitization. What this sample's treatment or condition label stands for: therapeutic diphenylcyclopropenone sensitization with weekly scalp DPC. Receptor libraries were prepared by RACE. TCRdb lists the instrument as NextSeq 500. TCRdb handled the public reads itself, with Q25 trimming in fastp and clone calling in MiXCR, and kept productive beta chains. CDR3 protein sequences are deduplicated, and each keeps its most common genes and DNA. The sample table contains some 84,000 distinct CDR3 sequences; only one count was recorded for approximately 10% of them. Of the sample, approximately 3.5% is held by the ten largest clones. The sequenced sample was whole blood, obtained in connection with sensitization to the hapten diphenylcyclopropenone (DPC). Receptors originate from a woman aged 50 to 60 with alopecia areata. Some clones in this sample may be carry-over from other donors' samples.

This clonotype was seen at least ten times. This sequence joins TRBV4-2 and TRBJ2-3, with TRBD2 matching over 10 bases. CDR3 length equals 17 residues. V lost 5 bases to trimming and J lost 1 base; unmatched junction nucleotides: 9. Germline loops: CDR1 LGHNA, CDR2 YNFKEQ. Written as DNA, the CDR3 is TGTGCCAGCAGCTCACTTCTAGCGGGAGCCCGCACAGATACGCAGTATTTT. Amino acid sequence: CASSSLLAGARTDTQYF.

In this sample, this clonotype turned up many times. The chain recombines TRBV5-8 with TRBJ1-4, with TRBD1 matching 7 bases. With 4 bases clipped from V and 7 bases from J, the junction kept 7 bases outside the gene matches. The CDR3 totals 14 residues. Germline loops: CDR1 SGHTS, CDR2 YDEGEE. The CDR3 sequence: CASSARQGGEKLFF. The CDR3 DNA is TGTGCCAGCAGCGCGCGACAGGGAGGTGAAAAACTGTTTTTT.

This clonotype was seen many times. V usage is TRBV12-3 or TRBV12-4 and J usage is TRBJ1-5; a weak D match, TRBD1 (5 bases). With 3 bases removed from V and 3 bases from J, the gap between germline ends came to 12 bases. The CDR3 contains 15 residues. CDR3 sequence: CASSFDSRSNQPQHF. The CDR3 region has the DNA TGTGCCAGCAGTTTCGACAGCCGATCCAATCAGCCCCAGCATTTT.

The CDR3 DNA sequence: TGCAGCGTTGCGGGACAACTGAATGAAAAACTGTTTTTT. This translates into CSVAGQLNEKLFF. The rearrangement joins TRBV29-1 to TRBJ1-4; possibly TRBD1 for D (6 bases). The CDR3 is 13 residues long. Trimming left V 4 bases short and J 5 bases short, with 11 bases between. The germline V gene has CDR1 SQVTM and CDR2 ANQGSEA.

There are many counts of this clonotype. This chain links TRBV12-3 or TRBV12-4 with TRBJ1-1; D unresolved. V lost 1 base to trimming and J lost 3 bases, with 9 bases between them. The CDR3 sequence is 14 residues long. Written as DNA, the CDR3 is TGTGCCAGCAGTTTAGATCGGTGGGACACTGAAGCTTTCTTT. Translating it yields CASSLDRWDTEAFF.

The table lists this clonotype with a few counts. This chain uses TRBV28 with TRBJ2-1, with 10 bases identical to TRBD2. V dropped 7 bases and J dropped 4; count of bases not matched to a gene: 10. The CDR3 contains 16 residues. CDR1 and CDR2 from the germline V gene are MDHEN and SYDVKM. CDR3 region: CASTTSGKRGYNEQFF. CDR3 in DNA: TGTGCCAGCACTACTAGCGGGAAACGGGGTTACAATGAGCAGTTCTTC.

This clonotype was seen more than once but under ten times. The chain carries TRBV2 and TRBJ2-5; D is uncertain. Germline-derived CDR1 and CDR2 are SNHLY and FYNNEI. Trimming pared 1 base from V and 1 base from J, leaving 7 bases between. The CDR3 contains 14 residues. The CDR3 DNA reads TGTGCCAGCAGTGAAGGGGCGGTCCAAGAGACCCAGTACTTC. Translated, it gives CASSEGAVQETQYF.

The chain couples TRBV9 to TRBJ2-3; 9 bases align to TRBD2. Germline V gene sequence: CDR1 SGDLS, CDR2 YYNGEE. CDR3 size: 17 residues. The V and J ends lost 2 bases and 3 bases, in that order; junction bases with no gene match: 10. Written as DNA, the CDR3 is TGTGCCAGCAGCGTCGACCTAGCGGGGTTGTTGACAGATACGCAGTATTTT. Its translation: CASSVDLAGLLTDTQYF.

The chain is built from TRBV12-3 or TRBV12-4 and TRBJ2-7, with 7 bases that match TRBD1. The CDR3 spans 14 residues. With 5 bases clipped from V and 1 base from J, the junction kept 5 bases outside the gene matches. The CDR3 region is CASSPLTGSYEQYF. CDR3 coding DNA: TGTGCCAGCAGTCCTTTGACAGGGTCCTACGAGCAGTACTTC.

This clonotype was seen at least ten times. The genes are TRBV28 and TRBJ2-3, with TRBD2 matching over 7 bases. With 7 bases clipped from V and 4 bases from J, the junction kept 5 bases outside the gene matches. The germline V gene has CDR1 MDHEN and CDR2 SYDVKM. This CDR3 comprises 13 residues. The CDR3 loop is CASTRGVPDTQYF. The CDR3 DNA follows: TGTGCCAGCACACGGGGGGTCCCAGATACGCAGTATTTT.

This clonotype was counted ten times or more. The J gene is TRBJ1-2, the V gene TRBV7-9, with unresolved D. Trimming took 1 base from V and 2 from J, leaving 2 bases between them. Germline lookup yields CDR1 SEHNR and CDR2 FQNEAQ (reference sequence). This CDR3 is built from 12 residues. The CDR3 nucleotides read TGTGCCAGCAGCTTAGAGAACTATGGCTACACCTTC. Translation gives CASSLENYGYTF.

This sequence joins TRBV29-1 and TRBJ1-1, with 8 nucleotides matching TRBD1. Germline trimming cut 5 bases from V and 10 bases from J; bases unmatched to any gene: 15. The CDR3 has 14 residues. In germline, CDR1 is SQVTM, CDR2 ANQGSEA. The CDR3 is CSVPEPRRGLGAFF. The CDR3, as DNA: TGCAGCGTTCCCGAACCCCGCAGGGGGCTGGGAGCTTTCTTT.

This clonotype has at least ten counts. V gene TRBV29-1 combines with J gene TRBJ1-5, with 7 nucleotides matching TRBD1. The V gene's germline CDR1 is SQVTM and CDR2 ANQGSEA. CDR3 length: 15 residues. J was trimmed by 2 bases and V by 4 bases; bases with no gene match: 8. The CDR3 reads CSVVAGGQGNQPQHF. The DNA for the CDR3 is TGCAGCGTTGTAGCCGGAGGACAGGGCAATCAGCCCCAGCATTTT.

This clonotype showed up many times. The rearrangement joins TRBV9 to TRBJ1-1, with D hard to call. The germline V gene encodes CDR1 SGDLS and CDR2 YYNGEE. V was clipped by 5 bases and J by 0 bases, with 11 bases between them. CDR3 length equals 14 residues. The CDR3 region is CASSARLMNTEAFF. The CDR3 DNA follows: TGTGCCAGCAGTGCTCGGCTCATGAACACTGAAGCTTTCTTT.

This clonotype showed up many times. The CDR3 spells CASSKAVQGLSYEQYF. The CDR3 nucleotides are TGTGCCAGCAGCAAAGCGGTACAGGGCCTCTCCTACGAGCAGTACTTC. V is TRBV21-1 and J is TRBJ2-7; TRBD1 was called by the table and not checked on the DNA. TRBV21-1 is noted as a pseudogene. The CDR3 has 16 amino acids.

In its sample, this clonotype was seen many times. This sequence joins TRBV12-3 or TRBV12-4 and TRBJ1-5; tentative D call: TRBD1 (6 bases). The CDR3 spans 13 residues. Trimming cost V 5 bases and J 4 bases, with 9 bases left between them. CDR3 bases: TGTGCCAGCAGTCGGGGGACAAATCAGCCCCAGCATTTT. Translating gives CASSRGTNQPQHF.

The rearrangement uses TRBV28 and TRBJ2-7; TRBD2 is a possible D gene (6 bases). V dropped 8 bases and J dropped 6 bases, with 26 bases sitting between them. The CDR3 covers 16 residues. Germline V gene lookup returns CDR1 MDHEN and CDR2 SYDVKM. As DNA, the CDR3 is TGTGCCAGCCCACGGGGAGGCGGGATCAGAGAGGGCGAGCAGTACTTC. Amino acid sequence: CASPRGGGIREGEQYF. The full variable domain, completed using reference TRBV28 and TRBJ2-7, is DVKVTQSSRYLVKRTGEKVFLECVQDMDHENMFWYRQDPGLGLRLIYFSYDVKMKEKGDIPEGYSVSREKKERFSLILESASTNQTSMYLCASPRGGGIREGEQYFGPGTRLTVT.

This clonotype has at least ten counts. This sequence joins TRBV6-5 and TRBJ2-6; 7 nucleotides agree with TRBD1. V gave up 0 bases and J gave up 0 bases; unmatched junction bases: 5. The CDR3 has 18 amino acids. Germline CDR1 is MNHEY and CDR2 is SVGAGI. The CDR3 loop reads CASSYSHRGHSGANVLTF. DNA of the CDR3: TGTGCCAGCAGTTACTCCCACAGGGGCCACTCTGGGGCCAACGTCCTGACTTTC.

This clonotype occurred a few times. This chain links TRBV7-2 with TRBJ2-4; no firm D call. This CDR3 region has 16 residues. V lost 2 bases to trimming and J lost 7 bases, with 18 bases between them. Germline V gene data show CDR1 as SGHTA and CDR2 as FQGNSA. CDR3 protein: CASSLHRAGSGNIQYF. CDR3 DNA: TGTGCCAGCAGCTTACACCGGGCAGGCTCCGGCAACATTCAGTACTTC.

This clonotype was seen only a few times. The chain employs TRBV6-5 and TRBJ1-1, with D unclear. V gave up 0 bases and J gave up 0 bases, with 8 bases separating them. Germline lookup yields CDR1 MNHEY and CDR2 SVGAGI. This CDR3 contains 15 residues. DNA for the CDR3: TGTGCCAGCAGTTACTCGCGGGGTATGAACACTGAAGCTTTCTTT. Translating gives CASSYSRGMNTEAFF.

This clonotype turned up a few times. V and J are TRBV10-1 and TRBJ2-3; D unresolved. Germline CDR1 WNHNN, CDR2 SYGVQD (reference sequence). The V and J ends lost 6 bases and 3 bases respectively, with 10 bases between them. This CDR3 spans 13 amino acids. This CDR3 reads CASRGEVTDTQYF. The CDR3 DNA reads TGCGCCAGCAGGGGTGAAGTGACAGATACGCAGTATTTT.

In nucleotides, the CDR3 is TGCAGCGCTAGCGCGAGCTCCTACGAGCAGTACTTC. This sequence encodes CSASASSYEQYF. The chain combines TRBV29-1 with TRBJ2-7, with D perhaps matching TRBD2 (6 bases). CDR3 length: 12 amino acids. The V end was cut by 7 bases, the J end by 0 bases, with 10 bases between. Germline lookup yields CDR1 SQVTM and CDR2 ANQGSEA.

The sample holds many counts of this clonotype. The chain uses TRBV20-1 and TRBJ2-1, with 11 bases lining up with TRBD2. The CDR3 covers 15 residues. The V gene end was trimmed by 7 bases and the J gene end by 7 bases; junction bases not matched to a gene: 12. Germline lookup yields CDR1 DFQATT and CDR2 SNEGSKA (reference sequence). CDR3 loop: CSVSKVLAGVNEQFF. In DNA form, the CDR3 reads TGCAGTGTCTCTAAAGTACTAGCGGGAGTGAATGAGCAGTTCTTC.

There are a few counts of this clonotype. This chain links TRBV14 with TRBJ2-1; 9 bases are a match to TRBD2. With 5 bases clipped from V and 8 bases from J, the junction kept 10 bases outside the gene matches. This CDR3 contains 15 residues. CDR1 is SGHDN and CDR2 is FVKESK in the germline V gene. CDR3 protein: CASSSAGAGGDEQFF. Written as DNA, the CDR3 is TGTGCCAGCAGCTCGGCGGGAGCGGGAGGCGATGAGCAGTTCTTC. The whole variable domain, filled in from reference TRBV14 and TRBJ2-1, reads EAGVTQFPSHSVIEKGQTVTLRCDPISGHDNLYWYRRVMGKEIKFLLHFVKESKQDESGMPNNRFLAERTGGTYSTLKVQPAELEDSGVYFCASSSAGAGGDEQFFGPGTRLTVL.

This clonotype showed up many times. V and J are TRBV30 and TRBJ2-1; D gene uncertain. V shed 5 bases and J shed 3 bases, with 11 bases lying between them. There are 13 residues in the CDR3. Germline V CDR1 and CDR2: GTSNPN, SVGIG (reference sequence). The CDR3 loop reads CAWARTNYNEQFF. DNA of the CDR3: TGTGCCTGGGCCCGAACCAACTACAATGAGCAGTTCTTC.